The 7 T cell receptor beta chains below come from one sample, sequenced in a study of T cell changes during pregnancy in multiple sclerosis (dated by TCRdb to the late 2010s). Receptors were amplified or captured by the immunoSEQ multiplex PCR assay. In TCRdb, the immuneACCESS table is reduced to in-frame sequences with V and J assigned. These tables do not hold every clone; where another copy was compared, an unresolved V gene accounts for under half, and the others remain unexplained. The sample table records around 35,000 clones; roughly 90% of these occur just once. The biggest ten clones account for roughly 4.5% of the sample. Sequencing was performed on CD8+ T cells from peripheral blood mononuclear cells, taken after pregnancy. The source is a female donor with multiple sclerosis, enrolled in a pregnancy study.

This clone was counted only a few times. The chain is built from TRBV20-1 and TRBJ1-1, with D tentatively TRBD1 (6 bases). V was pared by 5 bases and J by 6 bases, with 10 bases between. CDR1 is DFQATT, CDR2 SNEGSKA, per germline (reference sequence). This CDR3 contains 11 residues. The CDR3: CSAGRGPEAFF. The CDR3 nucleotides read TGCAGTGCTGGCAGGGGCCCTGAAGCTTTCTTT.

The DNA for the CDR3 is TGTGCCTGGAGTGTTCTAGGGGGCGCAAGGTCCTACGAGCAGTACTTC. Translation: CAWSVLGGARSYEQYF. J is TRBJ2-7 and V is TRBV30, with TRBD1 identical over 7 bases. The CDR3 has 16 amino acids. V was clipped by 0 bases and J by 1 base; unmatched bases: 9. Germline lookup yields CDR1 GTSNPN and CDR2 SVGIG (reference sequence).

This clone occurred once. The chain carries TRBV19 and TRBJ1-1; 9 nucleotides align to TRBD1. There are 20 residues in the CDR3. The V segment lost 6 bases and the J segment 8 bases; nucleotides outside the gene matches: 28. CDR1 LNHDA and CDR2 SQIVND come from the germline V gene (reference sequence). CDR3 sequence (DNA): TGTGCCAGTAGGCCTACACAGGGGGCGCGATGGATATGGTCCCCCGAAGAAGCTTTCTTT. Encoded protein: CASRPTQGARWIWSPEEAFF. Looking up the rest from reference TRBV19 and TRBJ1-1 gives the full variable domain: DGGITQSPKYLFRKEGQNVTLSCEQNLNHDAMYWYRQDPGQGLRLIYYSQIVNDFQKGDIAEGYSVSREKKESFPLTVTSAQKNPTAFYLCASRPTQGARWIWSPEEAFFGQGTRLTVV.

V is TRBV7-2 and J is TRBJ2-1; 7 nucleotides agree with TRBD2. Germline values: CDR1 SGHTA, CDR2 FQGNSA. The CDR3 length is 16 residues. V lost 5 bases and J lost 5; bases outside the gene matches: 12. The CDR3 DNA reads TGTGCCAGCAGCCCCCCTGGGGTGGGACTACACAATGAGCAGTTCTTC. It translates to CASSPPGVGLHNEQFF.

The V and J genes are TRBV19 and TRBJ2-7; no clear D. V was cut by 5 bases and J by 2 bases, with 10 bases left in between. CDR1 and CDR2 from the germline V gene are LNHDA and SQIVND (reference sequence). The CDR3 is 13 residues long. For the CDR3, the DNA is TGTGCCAGTAGTCCTGCAGGTACCTACGAGCAGTACTTC. Amino acid sequence: CASSPAGTYEQYF.

The V call is TRBV7-3, the J call TRBJ2-3, with D unresolved. Germline assignment: CDR1 SGHTA and CDR2 FQGTGA. The CDR3 contains 16 residues. V lost 3 bases, J lost 1 base, and 14 bases lay in between. The chain's CDR3 is CASSFVARSGTDTQYF. In nucleotides, the CDR3 is TGTGCCAGCAGCTTTGTTGCGAGATCCGGCACAGATACGCAGTATTTT.

This chain uses TRBV4-1 with TRBJ2-5; 14 bases fit TRBD2. The CDR3 contains 19 residues. J lost 4 bases, V lost 3 bases, and 13 bases had no gene match. Per the germline V gene, CDR1 is MGHRA and CDR2 is YSYEKL. CDR3 protein: CASSQGPGLAGAGGETQYF. DNA for the CDR3: TGCGCCAGCAGCCAGGGCCCGGGACTAGCGGGGGCCGGGGGAGAGACCCAGTACTTC.